Given below is one T cell receptor (beta chain) in context. Its antigen is not identified. TCRdb keeps only in-frame clones here, not all; method: immunoSEQ multiplex PCR. The table shows 9,100 or so clones, with approximately 90% occurring only once. Trimming cost V 3 bases and J 8 bases; bases outside gene matches: 5. Germline V gene data show CDR1 as KGHSH and CDR2 as LQKENI. CDR3 length equals 15 residues. This record belongs to a study of PD-1 blockade in classical Hodgkin lymphoma. Study in general: The patients were dosed with nivolumab 3 mg/kg, infused intravenously every 2 weeks. Study observations and caveats: There remain no defined causes for the repertoire differences, which possibly reflect disease activity or prior therapy. Newly diagnosed patients had baseline TCR diversity that was reportedly lower than that of healthy donors.

Described time point: cycle 4 day 1 (C4D1), after five to seven weeks of nivolumab. All trial patients relapsed after autologous stem cell transplantation. The clonotype comes from a human donor with classical Hodgkin lymphoma. V is TRBV18 and J is TRBJ2-1, with 12 bases identical to TRBD2. The specimen was peripheral blood mononuclear cells (PBMCs), collected before the fourth cycle of nivolumab. CDR3 DNA sequence: TGTGCCAGCTCACCCGGGACTAGCGGGTGGGATGAGCAGTTCTTC. This encodes CASSPGTSGWDEQFF. Variable domain in full (rest from reference TRBV18 and TRBJ2-1): NAGVMQNPRHLVRRRGQEARLRCSPMKGHSHVYWYRQLPEEGLKFMVYLQKENIIDESGMPKERFSAEFPKEGPSILRIQQVVRGDSAAYFCASSPGTSGWDEQFFGPGTRLTVL.